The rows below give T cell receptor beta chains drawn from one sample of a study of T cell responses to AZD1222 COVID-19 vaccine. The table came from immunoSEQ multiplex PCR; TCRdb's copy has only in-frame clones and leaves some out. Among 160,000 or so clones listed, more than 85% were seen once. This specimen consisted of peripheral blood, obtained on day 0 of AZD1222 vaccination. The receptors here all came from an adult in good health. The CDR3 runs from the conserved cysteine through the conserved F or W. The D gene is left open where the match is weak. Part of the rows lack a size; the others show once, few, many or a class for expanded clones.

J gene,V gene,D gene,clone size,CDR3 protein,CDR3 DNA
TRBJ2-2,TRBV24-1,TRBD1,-,CATSPTGAGELFF,TGTGCCACCAGCCCGACAGGGGCCGGGGAGCTGTTTTTT
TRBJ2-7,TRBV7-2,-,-,CASSLSRVSYEQYF,TGTGCCAGCAGCTTATCACGGGTCTCCTACGAGCAGTACTTC
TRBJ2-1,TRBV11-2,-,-,CASSFSDSYNEQFF,TGTGCCAGCAGCTTTTCGGACAGCTACAATGAGCAGTTCTTC
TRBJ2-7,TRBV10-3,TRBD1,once,CAISETKGQGSYEQYF,TGTGCCATCAGTGAGACAAAGGGACAGGGCTCCTACGAGCAGTACTTC
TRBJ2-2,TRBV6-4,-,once,CASKSQTGVAGELFF,TGTGCCAGCAAGTCCCAAACCGGGGTAGCCGGGGAGCTGTTTTTT
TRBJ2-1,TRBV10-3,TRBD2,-,CAIMGLAGGGYNEQFF,TGTGCCATCATGGGACTAGCGGGAGGGGGCTACAATGAGCAGTTCTTC
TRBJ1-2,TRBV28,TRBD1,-,CASSPRGAGDYGYTF,TGTGCCAGCAGTCCCAGGGGGGCAGGGGACTATGGCTACACCTTC
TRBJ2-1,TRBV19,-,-,CASRIGLGEQFF,TGTGCCAGTAGGATAGGTCTTGGGGAGCAGTTCTTC
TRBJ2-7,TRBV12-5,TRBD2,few,CASGLVLRWEDSGANSPYEQYF,TGTGCTAGTGGTTTGGTACTCCGATGGGAGGATAGCGGGGCGAACTCACCCTACGAGCAGTACTTC
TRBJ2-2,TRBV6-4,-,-,CASSVGGTGELFF,TGTGCCAGCAGTGTTGGGGGGACCGGGGAGCTGTTTTTT
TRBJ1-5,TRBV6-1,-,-,CASSDQGNQPQHF,TGTGCCAGCAGTGATCAGGGTAATCAGCCCCAGCATTTT
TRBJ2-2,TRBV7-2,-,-,CASSLSYGGSATGELFF,TGTGCCAGCAGCTTAAGTTATGGGGGATCCGCGACCGGGGAGCTGTTTTTT
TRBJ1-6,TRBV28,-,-,CASSEVPGQAYNSPLHF,TGTGCCAGCAGTGAAGTCCCGGGACAAGCATATAATTCACCCCTCCACTTT
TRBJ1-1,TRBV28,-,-,CASSLLVTEAFF,TGTGCCAGCAGTTTATTAGTCACTGAAGCTTTCTTT
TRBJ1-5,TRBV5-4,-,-,CASSTDSNQPQHF,TGTGCCAGCAGCACCGACAGCAATCAGCCCCAGCATTTT
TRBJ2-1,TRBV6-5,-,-,CASSRGRTTYNEQFF,TGTGCCAGCAGCCGGGGACGGACTACCTACAATGAGCAGTTCTTC
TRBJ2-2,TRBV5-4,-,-,CASSLYTGELFF,TGTGCCAGCAGCTTATACACCGGGGAGCTGTTTTTT
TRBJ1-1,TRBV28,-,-,CASSFNREKNTEAFF,TGTGCCAGCAGTTTCAACAGGGAGAAGAACACTGAAGCTTTCTTT
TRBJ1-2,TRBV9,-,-,CASSVDTGYYGYTF,TGTGCCAGCAGCGTAGACACAGGGTACTATGGCTACACCTTC
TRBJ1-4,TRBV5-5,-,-,CASSFSGQLNEKLFF,TGTGCCAGCAGCTTCTCAGGACAGCTAAATGAAAAACTGTTTTTT
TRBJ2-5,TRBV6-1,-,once,CASSDPETQYF,TGTGCCAGCAGTGACCCGGAGACCCAGTACTTC
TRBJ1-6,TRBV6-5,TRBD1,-,CASRIMTGVNSPLHF,TGTGCCAGCAGGATAATGACAGGGGTTAATTCACCCCTCCACTTT
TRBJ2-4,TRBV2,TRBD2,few,CASSLQAGGAKNIQYF,TGTGCCAGCAGTTTACAAGCGGGGGGAGCCAAAAACATTCAGTACTTC
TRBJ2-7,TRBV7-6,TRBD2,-,CASSLDLAGVYSGEQYF,TGTGCCAGCAGTTTAGATCTAGCGGGAGTATATAGCGGCGAGCAGTACTTC
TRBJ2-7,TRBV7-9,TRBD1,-,CASSLSLDRVEQYF,TGTGCCAGCAGCTTATCCCTGGACAGGGTTGAGCAGTACTTC
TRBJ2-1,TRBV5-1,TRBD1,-,CASSSPGQGNEQFF,TGCGCCAGCAGCTCTCCGGGACAGGGGAATGAGCAGTTCTTC
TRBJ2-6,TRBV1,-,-,CTSSWRPGDSGANVLTF,TGCACCAGCAGCTGGCGCCCAGGAGACTCTGGGGCCAACGTCCTGACTTTC
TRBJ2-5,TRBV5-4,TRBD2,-,CASSLGGGGRGQETQYF,TGTGCCAGCAGCTTAGGCGGGGGCGGGAGGGGCCAAGAGACCCAGTACTTC
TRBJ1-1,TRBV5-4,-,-,CASSLGGNTEAFF,TGTGCCAGCAGCTTGGGAGGGAACACTGAAGCTTTCTTT
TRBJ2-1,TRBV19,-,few,CASSIGSPEQFF,TGTGCCAGTAGTATCGGGAGTCCTGAGCAGTTCTTC
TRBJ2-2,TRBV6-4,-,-,CASRTGTNTGELFF,TGTGCCAGCAGGACAGGCACGAACACCGGGGAGCTGTTTTTT
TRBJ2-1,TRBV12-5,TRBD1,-,CASGRDSTYNEQFF,TGTGCTAGTGGTCGGGACAGTACCTACAATGAGCAGTTCTTC
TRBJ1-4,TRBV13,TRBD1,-,CASSPDRGRHSGEKLFF,TGTGCCAGCAGCCCCGACAGGGGAAGGCACTCCGGTGAAAAACTGTTTTTT
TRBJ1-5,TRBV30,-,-,CAWRHPPSHGGDQPQHF,TGTGCCTGGAGACATCCCCCCTCCCACGGGGGTGATCAGCCCCAGCATTTT
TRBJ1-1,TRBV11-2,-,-,CASSLGTVRNTEAFF,TGTGCCAGCAGCTTAGGGACAGTCAGGAACACTGAAGCTTTCTTT
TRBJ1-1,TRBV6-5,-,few,CASSYSPQKNTEAFF,TGTGCCAGCAGTTATTCCCCCCAGAAGAACACTGAAGCTTTCTTT
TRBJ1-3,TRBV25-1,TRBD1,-,CASSDHPATGRSGNTIYF,TGTGCCAGCAGTGATCACCCCGCGACAGGGCGGTCTGGAAACACCATATATTTT
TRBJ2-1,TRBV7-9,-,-,CASSLPGSYNEQFF,TGTGCCAGCAGCTTACCAGGGTCCTACAATGAGCAGTTCTTC
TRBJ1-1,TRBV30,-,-,CAWSWGYTEAFF,TGTGCCTGGAGTTGGGGGTACACTGAAGCTTTCTTT
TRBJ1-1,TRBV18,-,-,CASSRSLEGDNEAFF,TGTGCCAGCTCCCGCTCCTTGGAGGGAGACAATGAAGCTTTCTTT
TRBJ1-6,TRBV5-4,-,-,CASSFDGLNSPLHF,TGTGCCAGCAGCTTTGACGGACTAAATTCACCCCTCCACTTT
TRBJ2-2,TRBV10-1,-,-,CATTSGSNTGELFF,TGCGCCACGACGAGCGGGTCGAACACCGGGGAGCTGTTTTTT
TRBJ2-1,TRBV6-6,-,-,CASRTYNEQFF,TGTGCCAGCAGAACGTACAATGAGCAGTTCTTC
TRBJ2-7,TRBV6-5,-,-,CASSTTSSYEQYF,TGTGCCAGCAGTACTACTAGCTCCTACGAGCAGTACTTC
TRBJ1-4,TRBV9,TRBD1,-,CASSLGQGGYEKLFF,TGTGCCAGCAGCCTCGGACAGGGTGGCTATGAAAAACTGTTTTTT
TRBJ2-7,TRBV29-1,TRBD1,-,CSVGTGVEQYF,TGCAGCGTGGGGACAGGGGTAGAGCAGTACTTC